The 19 T cell receptor beta chains listed next were all sequenced from one sample in a study of cytomegalovirus exposure and HLA in healthy donors. The PCR was carried out with 60 Vbeta primers and 13 Jbeta primers. Generated by immunoSEQ multiplex PCR, the TCRdb table keeps only in-frame clones and is missing some. The sample carries around 100,000 clones, 76% recorded once. Sequencing was performed on PBMCs. The receptors derive from a woman aged 18-30 years in good health and CMV-seropositive.

The V and J genes are TRBV6-5 and TRBJ2-3, with 7 bases fitting TRBD2. The length of the CDR3 is 16 residues. From germline, CDR1 is MNHEY and CDR2 SVGAGI. V was clipped by 2 bases and J by 4 bases; unmatched bases: 9. This CDR3 is CASSYASGSPADTQYF. CDR3 DNA: TGTGCCAGCAGTTACGCTAGCGGAAGCCCAGCAGATACGCAGTATTTT.

The genes are TRBV25-1 and TRBJ2-7; a weak D match, TRBD1 (5 bases). The CDR3 is 14 amino acids. The germline V gene has CDR1 MGHDK and CDR2 SYGVNS. V was clipped by 3 bases and J by 5 bases, with 14 bases between them. The CDR3 region has the DNA TGTGCCAGCAGTGACTGGGCAGGGCTCAACGAGCAGTACTTC. Translating it yields CASSDWAGLNEQYF.

The gene calls are TRBV7-9 and TRBJ1-2; maybe TRBD1 (6 bases). Per germline, CDR1 SEHNR and CDR2 FQNEAQ (reference sequence). The CDR3 has 13 amino acids. The V end was cut by 5 bases, the J end by 10 bases, with 17 bases between. CDR3 residues: CASSIESTGSYTF. The CDR3 bases are TGTGCCAGCAGCATAGAGTCAACAGGGTCCTACACCTTC.

The chain joins TRBV2 to TRBJ2-1; 9 nucleotides line up with TRBD2. Germline V lookup: CDR1 SNHLY, CDR2 FYNNEI. The CDR3 length is 14 residues. Losses at the gene ends were 6 bases for V and 6 bases for J; bases not matched to a gene: 6. The CDR3 DNA follows: TGTGCCAGCAGACTACTAGCGGGCCCCAATGAGCAGTTCTTC. This gives the protein CASRLLAGPNEQFF.

V usage is TRBV6-5 and J usage is TRBJ1-5, with no clear D. With 6 bases removed from V and 0 bases from J, the gap between germline ends came to 9 bases. This CDR3 region has 14 residues. CDR1 is MNHEY, CDR2 SVGAGI, per germline. In DNA form, the CDR3 reads TGTGCCAGCAGGCATAGCAATAGCAATCAGCCCCAGCATTTT. As protein: CASRHSNSNQPQHF.

The genes are TRBV5-6 and TRBJ1-1, with D unresolved. Trimming removed 0 bases from V and 2 bases from J, with 5 bases in between. Germline CDR1 is SGHDT and CDR2 is YYEEEE. This CDR3 has 13 amino acids. CDR3: CASSLGTNTEAFF. The DNA of the CDR3 is TGTGCCAGCAGCTTGGGTACAAACACTGAAGCTTTCTTT. The entire variable domain, with the rest obtained from reference TRBV5-6 and TRBJ1-1, is as follows: DAGVTQSPTHLIKTRGQQVTLRCSPKSGHDTVSWYQQALGQGPQFIFQYYEEEERQRGNFPDRFSGHQFPNYSSELNVNALLLGDSALYLCASSLGTNTEAFFGQGTRLTVV.

The rearrangement links TRBV25-1 to TRBJ1-4; TRBD1 might be the D (5 bases). This CDR3 region has 14 residues. Germline assignment: CDR1 MGHDK and CDR2 SYGVNS. The V end was cut by 3 bases, the J end by 7 bases, with 12 bases between. CDR3 residues: CASSEPGLREKLFF. The CDR3 DNA follows: TGTGCCAGCAGTGAGCCAGGGCTTCGTGAAAAACTGTTTTTT.

With respect to this clone: This is likely an artifact of a read error, given a far larger clone one base away. The V call is TRBV2, the J call TRBJ2-5, with 7 bases fitting TRBD2. Looked up from germline, CDR1 is SNHLY and CDR2 is FYNNEI. The length of the CDR3 is 17 residues. CDR3 sequence: CGSSEVGAGTHQETQYF. CDR3 DNA sequence: TGTGGCAGCAGTGAAGTAGGAGCGGGAACCCACCAAGAGACCCAGTACTTC.

This clone was picked up a small number of times. The conserved final phenylalanine or tryptophan is absent from the CDR3, which likely points to a read error. The chain has TRBV27 and TRBJ2-3, with D unclear. The CDR3 length is 10 residues. Trimming took 9 bases from V and 3 from J, leaving 4 bases between them. CDR1 is MNHEY and CDR2 is SMNVEV in the germline V gene (reference sequence). This chain's CDR3 is CARRTDTQYV. CDR3 DNA: TGTGCCAGACGGACAGATACGCAGTATGTT.

The rearrangement joins TRBV19 to TRBJ1-5; no clear D gene. Per the germline V gene, CDR1 is LNHDA and CDR2 is SQIVND (reference sequence). This CDR3 spans 12 amino acids. V was clipped by 5 bases and J by 5 bases, with 7 bases between them. The CDR3: CASSEQYQPQHF. In DNA, the CDR3 is TGTGCCAGTAGTGAACAGTATCAGCCCCAGCATTTT.

In DNA form, the CDR3 reads TGTGCCAGCAGTTTCCAGGATGGCTACACCTTC. It translates to CASSFQDGYTF. The chain has TRBV28 and TRBJ1-2; D ambiguous. The CDR3 has 11 amino acids. CDR1 is MDHEN and CDR2 is SYDVKM in the germline V gene. V was cut by 3 bases and J by 6 bases, with 5 bases left in between.

The chain has TRBV11-3 and TRBJ2-1; unclear D gene. The V and J ends lost 0 bases and 7 bases respectively, with 7 bases between them. CDR3 length: 13 residues. Germline V gene lookup returns CDR1 SGHNT and CDR2 YENEEA. The CDR3 loop reads CASSLEIRNEQFF. CDR3 DNA sequence: TGTGCCAGCAGCTTAGAGATTCGGAATGAGCAGTTCTTC.

This clone was observed a handful of times. The chain employs TRBV6-1 and TRBJ2-7; TRBD1 matches at 10 bases. This CDR3 comprises 13 residues. CDR1 MNHNS and CDR2 SASEGT come from the germline V gene. Trimming took 8 bases from V and 2 from J; bases not matched to a gene: 3. The CDR3 DNA reads TGTGCCAGCTGGACAGGGGGGCCCTACGAGCAGTACTTC. This gives the protein CASWTGGPYEQYF.

The chain links TRBV2 to TRBJ1-2; 7 bases match TRBD1. Germline values: CDR1 SNHLY, CDR2 FYNNEI. The V and J ends lost 2 bases and 4 bases, in that order; junction bases with no gene match: 7. CDR3 length: 15 residues. The CDR3 protein is CASSEPRQGGYGYTF. The CDR3 bases are TGTGCCAGCAGTGAACCCAGACAGGGTGGCTATGGCTACACCTTC.

CDR3 residues: CASGLGQYEQYF. In DNA form, the CDR3 reads TGTGCTAGTGGTTTGGGGCAATACGAGCAGTACTTC. This chain links TRBV12-5 with TRBJ2-7; D unclear. Germline CDR1 LGHNT, CDR2 FRNRAP. This CDR3 is built from 12 residues. V shed 1 base and J shed 4 bases, with 5 bases lying between them.

The rearrangement links TRBV7-9 to TRBJ1-1; tentatively, D is TRBD1 (5 bases). The CDR3 is 15 amino acids. The V gene's germline CDR1 is SEHNR and CDR2 FQNEAQ (reference sequence). The V and J ends lost 1 base and 4 bases respectively, with 13 bases between them. The DNA of the CDR3 is TGTGCCAGCAGCTTAGTGGCGGCGGGGGGCACTGAAGCTTTCTTT. Protein product: CASSLVAAGGTEAFF. Using reference TRBV7-9 and TRBJ1-1 for the parts outside the CDR3, the full variable domain is DTGVSQNPRHKITKRGQNVTFRCDPISEHNRLYWYRQTLGQGPEFLTYFQNEAQLEKSRLLSDRFSAERPKGSFSTLEIQRTEQGDSAMYLCASSLVAAGGTEAFFGQGTRLTVV.

This chain connects TRBV7-8 to TRBJ2-3, with TRBD2 matching over 10 bases. CDR3 length: 17 residues. V shed 2 bases and J 2 bases; nucleotides not matched to a gene: 7. CDR1 is SGHVS and CDR2 is FQNEAQ in the germline V gene. CDR3 residues: CASSLLAGEVDTDTQYF. CDR3 sequence (DNA): TGTGCCAGCAGCTTACTAGCGGGAGAAGTCGACACAGATACGCAGTATTTT.

This clone was seen once. The rearrangement uses TRBV1 and TRBJ2-2; the D segment call TRBD1 is taken from the table without a DNA check. TRBV1 is a pseudogene. The CDR3 is 17 residues long. The CDR3: CTSSQGQGATDTGELFF. As DNA, the CDR3 is TGCACCAGCAGCCAGGGACAGGGGGCAACGGACACCGGGGAGCTGTTTTTT.

This clone was seen a handful of times. V gene TRBV5-6 combines with J gene TRBJ1-2; D possibly corresponds to TRBD1 (5 bases). Germline loops: CDR1 SGHDT, CDR2 YYEEEE. There are 15 residues in the CDR3. V gave up 0 bases and J gave up 3 bases, with 12 bases separating them. Here the CDR3 DNA reads TGTGCCAGCAGCTTGGGGCCGGACACCGACTATGGCTACACCTTC. This sequence encodes CASSLGPDTDYGYTF.